The clone carrying this T cell receptor (beta chain) was observed many times. These data are taken from a study of T cells in Graves' hyperthyroidism and ophthalmopathy. Exclusion of patients followed from uncontrolled infection, other autoimmune disease, pregnancy or lactation. Amplified regions were TCR beta CDR3 sequences from RNA transcripts. A set of HTBI primers served as the primers for a first-round RT-PCR of the TCR CDR3. TCRdb ran MiXCR on the multiplex PCR reads and lists one entry per CDR3 protein. The sample has about 400,000 distinct CDR3 sequences, more than 12% seen once; the top ten hold under 30%. This CDR3 is 15 amino acids long. Germline assignment: CDR1 SNHLY and CDR2 FYNNEI. Trimming removed 2 bases from V and 6 bases from J, with 17 bases in between.

The V gene is TRBV2, the J gene TRBJ2-7; D is possibly TRBD1 or TRBD2 (5 bases each). The clonotype was recovered from a man aged 45-65 years with Graves' ophthalmopathy. Sequencing was carried out using blood. The CDR3 region is CASSERAGTPGEQYF. CDR3 nucleotides: TGTGCCAGCAGTGAAAGGGCAGGGACCCCTGGCGAGCAGTACTTC.